A selection of T cell receptor beta chains follows, all from one sample in a study of T cells in localized non-small cell lung cancer. TCRdb keeps only in-frame clones here, not all; method: immunoSEQ multiplex PCR. The sample holds around 91,000 clones, 87% seen once. This material consisted of peripheral blood, taken before any cancer treatment. These receptors originate from a man between 40 and 70 years old with stage I squamous cell lung carcinoma. CDR3s include the opening cysteine and the closing phenylalanine or tryptophan. Fields, in order: CDR3 length, V gene, clone size, D gene, J gene, CDR3 DNA, CDR3 protein. A D gene is named only where the DNA matches it firmly. Only part of the rows carry a size: once, few, many, or a class if the clone is expanded.

15	TRBV30	few	TRBD1	TRBJ2-2	TGTGCCTGGAGAGGAAGGGGACAGTCGATCGGGGAGCTGTTTTTT	CAWRGRGQSIGELFF
18	TRBV13	NA	TRBD2	TRBJ2-1	TGTGCCAGCAGCTTAAGTCTAGCGGGGGGCCTTCGGGGTCGTGAGCAGTTCTTC	CASSLSLAGGLRGREQFF
12	TRBV7-8	NA	NA	TRBJ1-5	TGTGCCAGCAGCCCTGTAGATCAGCCCCAGCATTTT	CASSPVDQPQHF
16	TRBV4-3	once	TRBD1	TRBJ1-2	TGCGCCAGCAGCCAAGGAGGACAGGGCACTAACTATGGCTACACCTTC	CASSQGGQGTNYGYTF
15	TRBV11-2	NA	NA	TRBJ2-3	TGTGCCAGCAGCTTATGGGGAGCTAGCACAGATACGCAGTATTTT	CASSLWGASTDTQYF
15	TRBV6-1	NA	NA	TRBJ2-2	TGTGCCAGCAGCCTGCCCGCTGACAGACCCGGGGAGCTGTTTTTT	CASSLPADRPGELFF
16	TRBV13	NA	NA	TRBJ2-7	TGTGCCAGCAGCTTAGAAGGGAAGCGTTCCTCCTACGAGCAGTACTTC	CASSLEGKRSSYEQYF
11	TRBV20-1	NA	NA	TRBJ1-1	TGCAGCGCATCTCAGAACACTGAAGCTTTCTTT	CSASQNTEAFF
13	TRBV28	NA	TRBD1	TRBJ1-2	TGTGCCAGCAGTTTAGGGACAGCCTATGGCTACACCTTC	CASSLGTAYGYTF
15	TRBV6-6	NA	TRBD2	TRBJ2-3	TGTGCCAGCAGAGGGATGATTGGGGGGGGAGATACGCAGTATTTT	CASRGMIGGGDTQYF
12	TRBV6-1	NA	NA	TRBJ1-6	TGTGCCAGCAGTGAATCGATCTCACCCCTCCACTTT	CASSESISPLHF
15	TRBV28	NA	TRBD1	TRBJ2-1	TGTGCCAGCAGTCGGGACAGGGGCTCCTACAATGAGCAGTTCTTC	CASSRDRGSYNEQFF
17	TRBV2	NA	TRBD2	TRBJ2-2	TGTGCCAGCCAGCGACTAGCGGGGGGTACGAACACCGGGGAGCTGTTTTTT	CASQRLAGGTNTGELFF
11	TRBV18	NA	NA	TRBJ1-1	TGTGCCAGCTCACTTGGAAAGGAAGCTTTCTTT	CASSLGKEAFF
14	TRBV5-1	NA	NA	TRBJ2-2	TGCGCCAGCAGCTCGGTAGCACCTTACGGGGAGCTGTTTTTT	CASSSVAPYGELFF
16	TRBV5-4	NA	TRBD2	TRBJ2-2	TGTGCCAGCAGCTTGGGTCTCGAGCGGGGCACCGGGGAGCTGTTTTTT	CASSLGLERGTGELFF
10	TRBV29-1	few	NA	TRBJ2-1	TGCAGCGTTGGGCTCAATGAGCAGTTCTTC	CSVGLNEQFF
12	TRBV19	NA	NA	TRBJ1-1	TGTGCCAGTAGTATGACGGGCAGTAGGGCTTTCTTT	CASSMTGSRAFF
12	TRBV19	NA	NA	TRBJ1-1	TGTGCCAGTAGTCCCCTCGCGGGGGTCGCTTTCTTT	CASSPLAGVAFF
14	TRBV4-1	NA	TRBD1	TRBJ2-7	TGCGCCAGCAGCCCTGGACAGGGGACGGACGAGCAGTACTTC	CASSPGQGTDEQYF
16	TRBV5-1	once	NA	TRBJ2-3	TGCGCCAGCAGCTTGGCTGTACAGGGTAACACAGATACGCAGTATTTT	CASSLAVQGNTDTQYF
14	TRBV5-1	NA	TRBD1	TRBJ2-7	TGCGCCAGCAGCTTACAGGGGGCCCGCTACGAGCAGTACTTC	CASSLQGARYEQYF
17	TRBV18	NA	TRBD1	TRBJ1-1	TGTGCCAGCTCACCCAAACGCACAGGGGGTAAGGTTACTGAAGCTTTCTTT	CASSPKRTGGKVTEAFF
13	TRBV28	once	NA	TRBJ2-7	TGTGCCACCTACGGGACACCGTCCTACGAGCAGTACTTC	CATYGTPSYEQYF
13	TRBV29-1	NA	NA	TRBJ1-1	TGCAGCGGTGATACAGGGAGAAACACTGAAGCTTTCTTT	CSGDTGRNTEAFF
14	TRBV11-2	NA	TRBD1	TRBJ2-7	TGTGCCAGCAGCTTTCCCAGGGGGCTCGGGGAGCAGTACTTC	CASSFPRGLGEQYF
14	TRBV5-6	NA	NA	TRBJ2-7	TGTGCCAGCAGGAGACGGGCAGGTTCCTACGAGCAGTACTTC	CASRRRAGSYEQYF
15	TRBV2	NA	TRBD1	TRBJ1-5	TGTGCCAGCAGTCTCTCCGGGACAGGTAATCAGCCCCAGCATTTT	CASSLSGTGNQPQHF
15	TRBV4-1	NA	NA	TRBJ1-4	TGCGCCAGCAGCCAAGTTGGGGGTATGGCAGAAAAACTGTTTTTT	CASSQVGGMAEKLFF
15	TRBV27	NA	TRBD1	TRBJ1-5	TGTGCCAGCAGTTTCGCAGGGGGAGTCAATCAGCCCCAGCATTTT	CASSFAGGVNQPQHF
15	TRBV4-2	NA	NA	TRBJ1-5	TGTGCCAGCAGCCAAACGCGACAGGCGGCTCAGCCCCAGCATTTT	CASSQTRQAAQPQHF
13	TRBV6-4	NA	NA	TRBJ2-3	TGTGCCAGCAGTGACACCCCGGCGACCCCGCAGTATTTT	CASSDTPATPQYF
15	TRBV6-5	once	NA	TRBJ1-1	TGTGCCAGCAGTTACTCGAGGGCCCCCTCCGCTGAAGCTTTCTTT	CASSYSRAPSAEAFF
14	TRBV9	NA	NA	TRBJ2-2	TGTGCCAGCAGCGTAAGGACGAACACCGGGGAGCTGTTTTTT	CASSVRTNTGELFF
18	TRBV6-1	NA	TRBD1	TRBJ1-3	TGTGCCAGCAGTGAAACCCCGCTTCGGACAGGGCCTGGAAACACCATATATTTT	CASSETPLRTGPGNTIYF
14	TRBV6-1	NA	TRBD2	TRBJ2-5	TGTGCCAGCATAAGCGGGGGGGCAGGGGAGACCCAGTACTTC	CASISGGAGETQYF
14	TRBV9	NA	TRBD1	TRBJ1-1	TGTGCCAGCAGCGTCGGACAGGGCCTACTTGGGGCTTTCTTT	CASSVGQGLLGAFF
13	TRBV19	NA	NA	TRBJ2-7	TGTGCCAGTAGTATGCAGGGTTGGGGCGAGCAGTACTTC	CASSMQGWGEQYF
17	TRBV5-1	NA	NA	TRBJ2-3	TGCGCCAGCAGCTTGGTTTCGGGACCCCCGAGAGCAGATACGCAGTATTTT	CASSLVSGPPRADTQYF
15	TRBV28	NA	NA	TRBJ1-3	TGTGCCAGCAGTTTTATCACCGGGGCTGGAAACACCATATATTTT	CASSFITGAGNTIYF
15	TRBV27	NA	NA	TRBJ2-3	TGTGCCAGCAGTCGCCCAGGGCTAAGCACAGATACGCAGTATTTT	CASSRPGLSTDTQYF
16	TRBV7-9	many	NA	TRBJ2-7	TGTGCCAGCAGCCCGACGCCTACAGGGTTAAGTAGCGAGCAGTACTTC	CASSPTPTGLSSEQYF
14	TRBV7-2	few	NA	TRBJ1-2	TGTGCCAGCAACTTGGGGGGGGCCAACTATGGCTACACCTTC	CASNLGGANYGYTF
14	TRBV9	once	TRBD1	TRBJ2-7	TGTGCCAGCAGCGTGGGACAGACCTCCGGCGAGCAGTACTTC	CASSVGQTSGEQYF
12	TRBV4-1	NA	NA	TRBJ1-4	TGCGCCAGCAGCCCGGGCCGTGAAAAACTGTTTTTT	CASSPGREKLFF
14	TRBV13	NA	TRBD1	TRBJ2-7	TGTGCCAGCAGCGACAGGGGCTCAACGTACGAGCAGTACTTC	CASSDRGSTYEQYF
14	TRBV28	NA	TRBD2	TRBJ2-3	TGTGCCAGCAGTTTTTTGACGGGGGGTGATACGCAGTATTTT	CASSFLTGGDTQYF